This section outlines one T cell receptor beta chain sequence together with its context. The source of the sample is a study of cytomegalovirus exposure and HLA in healthy donors. PCR employed 60 Vbeta and 13 Jbeta primers. TCRdb keeps only in-frame clones here, not all; method: immunoSEQ multiplex PCR. The sample holds 150,000 or so clones, about 85% seen once. This CDR3 is built from 14 residues. CDR1 and CDR2 from the germline V gene are SGHVS and FQNEAQ. The V and J ends lost 5 bases and 8 bases respectively, with 16 bases between them. The clonotype was recovered from a woman aged 18-29 years in good health and CMV-seronegative. The J gene is TRBJ2-1, the V gene TRBV7-8, with D possibly being TRBD1 (6 bases). Source material: PBMCs. CDR3 sequence reads: CASSHQGKFHEQFF. The CDR3 DNA is TGTGCCAGCAGCCACCAGGGGAAGTTCCATGAGCAGTTCTTC. Filled out from reference TRBV7-8 and TRBJ2-1, the complete variable domain reads GAGVSQSPRYKVAKRGQDVALRCDPISGHVSLFWYQQALGQGPEFLTYFQNEAQLDKSGLPSDRFFAERPEGSVSTLKIQRTQQEDSAVYLCASSHQGKFHEQFFGPGTRLTVL.